This TCR beta chain was retrieved from a study of T cells after yellow fever vaccination. TCR cDNA was made by 5'RACE template switching, adding a universal primer site and UMIs. A single record per CDR3 protein comes from TCRdb applying MiXCR to the 5' RACE reads. Of 450,000 to 600,000 distinct CDR3 sequences detected, roughly 14% appear once; the ten largest clones hold over 12%. The CDR3 spans 15 residues. Unmatched junction bases numbered 8, after V lost 5 bases and J lost 3 bases. Germline loops: CDR1 MNHEY, CDR2 SVGEGT. Study findings and constraints: The study re-detected most primary-vaccination clones after the booster (under 97% CD4, roughly 88% CD8). Abundant bulk-population clonotypes could contaminate the FACS-sorted repertoires. The secondary response showed a weaker magnitude and a faster peak, day 5 versus 15.

Worth noting for this clonotype: Its antigen is undetermined.

The source was PBMCs, collected on the day of the yellow fever booster vaccination. The TCR sequence derives from a man aged 25 to 40 who received the YFV17D yellow fever vaccine. This chain links TRBV6-2 or TRBV6-3 with TRBJ2-5, with TRBD1 matching over 8 bases. The chain's CDR3 is CASSTDRVAEETQYF. CDR3 DNA: TGTGCCAGCAGTACGGACAGGGTTGCTGAAGAGACCCAGTACTTC.